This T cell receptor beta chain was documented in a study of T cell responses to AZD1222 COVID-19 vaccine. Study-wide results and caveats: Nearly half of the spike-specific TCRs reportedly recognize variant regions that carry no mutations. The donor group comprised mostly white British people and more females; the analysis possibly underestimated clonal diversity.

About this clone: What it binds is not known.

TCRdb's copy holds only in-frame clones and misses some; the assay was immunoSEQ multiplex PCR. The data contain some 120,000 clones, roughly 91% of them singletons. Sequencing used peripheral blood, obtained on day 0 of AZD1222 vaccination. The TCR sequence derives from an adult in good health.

CDR3 nucleotide sequence: TGTGCCAGCAGCTTCCTCGGGGACGGCAATCAGCCCCAGCATTTT. It specifies CASSFLGDGNQPQHF. The chain couples TRBV7-9 to TRBJ1-5, with TRBD1 as a possible D gene (5 bases). Trimming took off 3 bases at V and 2 bases at J, with 11 bases between the two ends. This CDR3 is built from 15 residues. CDR1 and CDR2 from the germline V gene are SEHNR and FQNEAQ (reference sequence). The full variable domain, its missing parts supplied by reference TRBV7-9 and TRBJ1-5, is DTGVSQNPRHKITKRGQNVTFRCDPISEHNRLYWYRQTLGQGPEFLTYFQNEAQLEKSRLLSDRFSAERPKGSFSTLEIQRTEQGDSAMYLCASSFLGDGNQPQHFGDGTRLSIL.